A single sample is the source of the 8 T cell receptor beta chains below, sequenced in a study of shared clonotypes between healthy human individuals. Only in-frame clones appear in the TCRdb table, and some are missing; sequencing was by immunoSEQ multiplex PCR. The data show 170,000 or so clones, approximately 61% seen once. The sequenced material came from memory CD4+ T cells sorted from blood. Sample subset: CD45RA-negative fraction. The receptor set was obtained from a man between 25 and 39 years old in good health.

The chain employs TRBV18 and TRBJ2-7; 7 bases line up with TRBD1. The CDR3 length is 15 residues. Losses at the gene ends were 4 bases for V and 2 bases for J; bases not matched to a gene: 8. The germline V gene encodes CDR1 KGHSH and CDR2 LQKENI. CDR3 residues: CASSRPGQNTYEQYF. DNA for the CDR3: TGTGCCAGCTCACGGCCGGGACAGAACACCTACGAGCAGTACTTC.

This clone was found a few times. This rearrangement joins TRBV10-1 to TRBJ2-1; D is undetermined. V was clipped by 3 bases and J by 8 bases, with 23 bases between them. The germline CDR1 and CDR2 sequences are WNHNN and SYGVQD (reference sequence). The length of the CDR3 is 17 residues. CDR3 region: CASSDSRAQTKHHEQFF. For the CDR3, the DNA is TGCGCCAGCAGTGATTCAAGAGCGCAGACCAAACACCATGAGCAGTTCTTC.

A word on this clone: This same CDR3 is encoded by further DNA sequences in the sample. V is TRBV7-7 and J is TRBJ2-4; TRBD1 is a possible D gene (6 bases). V was cut by 1 base and J by 8 bases, with 9 bases left in between. This CDR3 is built from 13 residues. Germline V gene sequence: CDR1 SSHAT, CDR2 FNYEAQ (reference sequence). The CDR3 sequence: CASSLGEGDIQYF. DNA of the CDR3: TGTGCCAGCAGCTTAGGCGAGGGGGACATTCAGTACTTC.

This clone was found once. V gene TRBV7-4 combines with J gene TRBJ1-1; D remains unclear. The CDR3 is 13 amino acids. CDR1 SGHVT and CDR2 SQSDAQ come from the germline V gene. Trimming stripped 4 bases from V and 1 base from J, with 7 bases between. CDR3 residues: CASSSQPNTEAFF. In DNA, the CDR3 is TGTGCCAGCAGCTCCCAGCCGAACACTGAAGCTTTCTTT.

This chain links TRBV18 with TRBJ2-1; D not certain. The CDR3 is 14 amino acids. V dropped 2 bases and J dropped 8 bases, with 13 bases sitting between them. Germline values: CDR1 KGHSH, CDR2 LQKENI. CDR3 sequence: CASSPSYTNDEQFF. Here the CDR3 DNA reads TGTGCCAGCTCACCAAGTTACACGAACGATGAGCAGTTCTTC.

This chain links TRBV5-4 with TRBJ2-1; no firm D call. Trimming pared 4 bases from V and 7 bases from J, leaving 9 bases between. This CDR3 is built from 12 residues. Germline V CDR1 and CDR2: SGHNT, YYREEE (reference sequence). The CDR3 bases are TGTGCCAGCAGCATGCTTGAGAATGAGCAGTTCTTC. Translated: CASSMLENEQFF.

This chain links TRBV7-2 with TRBJ2-7, with 7 bases fitting TRBD1. Germline assignment: CDR1 SGHTA and CDR2 FQGNSA. V trimming: 4 bases; J trimming: 2 bases; junction bases outside the gene matches: 8. The CDR3 runs to 15 residues. CDR3 amino acids: CASSSSGTAPYEQYF. The CDR3 region has the DNA TGTGCCAGCAGCTCCTCCGGGACAGCCCCCTACGAGCAGTACTTC.

The rearrangement uses TRBV11-3 and TRBJ2-3, with TRBD2 identical over 13 bases. Germline CDR1 reads SGHNT; CDR2 reads YENEEA. V trimming: 5 bases; J trimming: 4 bases; junction bases outside the gene matches: 6. The CDR3 runs 16 residues. The CDR3 protein is CASSPGLAGASDTQYF. Here the CDR3 DNA reads TGTGCCAGCAGCCCTGGACTAGCGGGAGCTTCAGATACGCAGTATTTT.